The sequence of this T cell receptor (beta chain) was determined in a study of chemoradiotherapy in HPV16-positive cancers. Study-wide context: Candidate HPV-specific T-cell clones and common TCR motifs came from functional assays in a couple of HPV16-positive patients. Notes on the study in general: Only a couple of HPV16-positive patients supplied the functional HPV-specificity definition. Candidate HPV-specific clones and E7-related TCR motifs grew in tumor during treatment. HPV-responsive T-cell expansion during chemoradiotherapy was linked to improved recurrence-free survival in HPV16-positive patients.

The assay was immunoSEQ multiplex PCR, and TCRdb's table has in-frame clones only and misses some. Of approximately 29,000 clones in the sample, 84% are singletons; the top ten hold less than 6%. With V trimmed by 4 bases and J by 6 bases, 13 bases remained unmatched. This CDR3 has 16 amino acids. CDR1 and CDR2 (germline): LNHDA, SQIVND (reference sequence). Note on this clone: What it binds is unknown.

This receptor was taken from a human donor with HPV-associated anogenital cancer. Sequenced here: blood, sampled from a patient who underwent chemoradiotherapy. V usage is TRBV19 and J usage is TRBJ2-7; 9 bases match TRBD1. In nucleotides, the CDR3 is TGTGCCAGTAGTAAAACAACAACGGACAGGGGAGGCGAGCAGTACTTC. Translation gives CASSKTTTDRGGEQYF.